Reported below is one TCR beta chain. The sample originates from a study of blood T cell repertoires in COVID-19. Across the study: Acute and convalescent COVID-19 specimens originated in the United States, Italy and Spain. PBMCs, B-cell-depleted T cells, or T cells provided the cDNA or gDNA that made up the material.

In the source study's methods: For nucleated cells, counts were estimated from reference gene primer amplification. Some clones are missing from TCRdb's copy, which holds only in-frame ones; the method was immunoSEQ multiplex PCR. Clone size and the V and J calls come from that table; the DNA yielded D and trimming. Among fewer than 250,000 clones, 70% to 90% were seen once, and the ten largest hold 0.98%. Sequences were obtained from peripheral blood. The TCR originated in a man aged 35 to 55 with acute or convalescent COVID-19.

The DNA for the CDR3 is TGTGCCAGCTCACTCGGGACAGTGAACACTGAAGCTTTCTTT. This codes for CASSLGTVNTEAFF. This chain connects TRBV18 to TRBJ1-1; TRBD1 aligns across 7 bases. Trimming cost V 4 bases and J 0 bases; bases outside gene matches: 2. Germline loops: CDR1 KGHSH, CDR2 LQKENI. The CDR3 has 14 amino acids.